Listed here are 7 T cell receptor beta chains from one sample, sequenced in a study of T cell repertoires in cytomegalovirus infection. TCRdb passed the reads through MiXCR, listing each CDR3 protein once. The sample carries under 200,000 distinct CDR3 sequences, 9.5% recorded once. Sequencing used PBMCs. Receptors were obtained from a human donor in good health (CMV status not recorded). Some clones in this sample may be carry-over from other donors' samples.

This clonotype came up many times. The chain recombines TRBV6-2 or TRBV6-3 with TRBJ2-1; 12 nucleotides align to TRBD2. V was pared by 4 bases and J by 4 bases, with 8 bases of the junction left unmatched. CDR3 size: 17 residues. Germline values: CDR1 MNHEY, CDR2 SVGEGT. The CDR3 region has the DNA TGTGCCAGCAGTTGGACTAGCGGGACCCACTCATACAATGAGCAGTTCTTC. It translates to CASSWTSGTHSYNEQFF.

This clonotype was observed at least ten times. V gene TRBV7-6 combines with J gene TRBJ1-3; TRBD1 is a possible D gene (6 bases). Germline V CDR1 and CDR2: SGHVS, FNYEAQ. Trimming removed 1 base at V and 4 bases at J, with 14 bases between. The CDR3 is 16 residues long. The CDR3 region has the DNA TGTGCCAGCAGCTTAGGGGGTACAGGGACCGGAAACACCATATATTTT. This encodes CASSLGGTGTGNTIYF.

This clonotype was observed many times. The genes are TRBV12-3 or TRBV12-4 and TRBJ1-5; 10 bases line up with TRBD1. With 5 bases clipped from V and 2 bases from J, the junction kept 6 bases outside the gene matches. The CDR3 spans 16 residues. The CDR3 here is CASSPRQGAGNQPQHF. CDR3 in DNA: TGTGCCAGCAGTCCCCGACAGGGGGCAGGCAATCAGCCCCAGCATTTT.

This clonotype was observed many times. CDR3 coding DNA: TGTGCCAGCAGCCCAAGTTCCGGGACTACTATATACGAGCAGTACTTC. This gives the protein CASSPSSGTTIYEQYF. V usage is TRBV7-9 and J usage is TRBJ2-7, with 7 bases matching TRBD2. The CDR3 consists of 16 residues. Germline trimming cut 5 bases from V and 4 bases from J; bases unmatched to any gene: 14. Germline CDR1 SEHNR, CDR2 FQNEAQ (reference sequence).

This clonotype was seen ten or more times. The V call is TRBV7-6, the J call TRBJ1-1, with D unresolved. Trimming took 1 base from V and 0 from J, leaving 9 bases between them. Germline V lookup: CDR1 SGHVS, CDR2 FNYEAQ. The CDR3 covers 15 residues. Written as DNA, the CDR3 is TGTGCCAGCAGCTTAGTGTCAGGACTGAACACTGAAGCTTTCTTT. It translates to CASSLVSGLNTEAFF.

By its share, this clonotype is medium-sized. The genes are TRBV7-2 and TRBJ2-6; D possibly corresponds to TRBD1 (6 bases). The CDR3 has 15 amino acids. CDR1 is SGHTA, CDR2 FQGNSA, per germline. V was cut by 1 base and J by 2 bases, with 6 bases left in between. The CDR3 nucleotides read TGTGCCAGCAGCTTAGAGGGGGCTGGGGCCAACGTCCTGACTTTC. This sequence encodes CASSLEGAGANVLTF.

DNA for the CDR3: TGTGCCAGCAGACTAGCGGGGGGGGACAATGAGCAGTTCTTC. Its protein is CASRLAGGDNEQFF. This chain links TRBV25-1 with TRBJ2-1, with TRBD2 identical over 13 bases. Germline V gene lookup returns CDR1 MGHDK and CDR2 SYGVNS. This CDR3 spans 14 amino acids. V trimming: 6 bases; J trimming: 5 bases; junction bases outside the gene matches: 1.